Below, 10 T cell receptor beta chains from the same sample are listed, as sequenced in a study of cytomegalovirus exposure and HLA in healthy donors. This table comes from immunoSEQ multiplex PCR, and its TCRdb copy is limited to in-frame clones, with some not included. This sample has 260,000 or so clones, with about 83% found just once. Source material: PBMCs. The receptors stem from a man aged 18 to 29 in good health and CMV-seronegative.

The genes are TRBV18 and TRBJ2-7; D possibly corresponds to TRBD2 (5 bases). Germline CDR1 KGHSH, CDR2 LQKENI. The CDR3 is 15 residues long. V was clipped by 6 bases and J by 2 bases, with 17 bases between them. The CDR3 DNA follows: TGTGCCAGCTCGCCGAATACGTTCGGGGCCTACGAGCAGTACTTC. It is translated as CASSPNTFGAYEQYF.

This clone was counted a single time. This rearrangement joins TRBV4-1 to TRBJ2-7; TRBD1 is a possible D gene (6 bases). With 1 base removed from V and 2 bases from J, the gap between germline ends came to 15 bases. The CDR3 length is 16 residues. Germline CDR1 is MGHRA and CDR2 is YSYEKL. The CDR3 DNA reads TGCGCCAGCAGCCAAGTATGGACAGCGGAGACCTACGAGCAGTACTTC. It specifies CASSQVWTAETYEQYF.

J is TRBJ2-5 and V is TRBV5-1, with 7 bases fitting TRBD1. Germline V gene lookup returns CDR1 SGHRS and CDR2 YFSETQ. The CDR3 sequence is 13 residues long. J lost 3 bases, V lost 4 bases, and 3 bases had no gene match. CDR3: CASSLTGEETQYF. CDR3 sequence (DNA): TGCGCCAGCAGCCTAACAGGGGAAGAGACCCAGTACTTC.

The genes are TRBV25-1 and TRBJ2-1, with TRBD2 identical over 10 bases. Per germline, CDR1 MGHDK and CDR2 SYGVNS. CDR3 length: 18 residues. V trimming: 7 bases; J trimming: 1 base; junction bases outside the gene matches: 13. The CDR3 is CASTQTPGSGGSYNEQFF. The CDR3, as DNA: TGTGCCAGCACCCAAACCCCGGGTAGCGGGGGGTCCTACAATGAGCAGTTCTTC.

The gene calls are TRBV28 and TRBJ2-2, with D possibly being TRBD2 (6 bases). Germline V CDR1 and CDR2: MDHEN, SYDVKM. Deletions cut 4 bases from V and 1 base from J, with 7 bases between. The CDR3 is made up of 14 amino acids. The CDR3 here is CASSSEGNTGELFF. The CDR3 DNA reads TGTGCCAGCAGTTCGGAGGGGAACACCGGGGAGCTGTTTTTT.

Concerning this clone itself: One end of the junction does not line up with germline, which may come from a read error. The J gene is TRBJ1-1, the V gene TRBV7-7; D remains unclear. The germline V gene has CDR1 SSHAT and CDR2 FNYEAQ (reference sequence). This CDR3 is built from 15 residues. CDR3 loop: CASSLGRDVNTEAFF. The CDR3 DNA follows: TGTGCTAGCAGCTTAGGTCGCGATGTGAACACTGAAGCTTTCTTT.

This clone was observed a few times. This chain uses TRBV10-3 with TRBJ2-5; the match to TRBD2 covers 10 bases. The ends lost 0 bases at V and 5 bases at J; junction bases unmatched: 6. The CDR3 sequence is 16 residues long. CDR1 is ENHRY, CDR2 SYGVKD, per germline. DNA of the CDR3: TGTGCCATCAGTGAGTCTTTCACTAGCGGGAAGGAGACCCAGTACTTC. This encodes CAISESFTSGKETQYF.

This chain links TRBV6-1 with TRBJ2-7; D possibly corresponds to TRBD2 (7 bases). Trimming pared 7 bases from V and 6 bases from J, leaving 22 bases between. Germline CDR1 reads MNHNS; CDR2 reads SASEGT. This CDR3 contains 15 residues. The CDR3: CASTRRGGRRGEQYF. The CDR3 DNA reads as TGTGCCAGCACCCGAAGGGGGGGAAGAAGGGGCGAGCAGTACTTC.

The CDR3 loop reads CASSLDLRTGTYEQYF. The CDR3 DNA follows: TGTGCCAGCAGCTTAGATTTGAGGACGGGGACCTACGAGCAGTACTTC. V gene TRBV11-2 combines with J gene TRBJ2-7, with D tentatively TRBD2 (5 bases). V was clipped by 0 bases and J by 2 bases, with 14 bases between them. The CDR3 length is 16 residues. Germline values: CDR1 SGHAT, CDR2 FQNNGV.

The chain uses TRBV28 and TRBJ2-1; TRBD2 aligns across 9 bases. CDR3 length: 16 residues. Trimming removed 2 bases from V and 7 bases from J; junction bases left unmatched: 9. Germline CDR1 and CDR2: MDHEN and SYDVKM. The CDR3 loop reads CASSLIGGGATNEQFF. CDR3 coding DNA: TGTGCCAGCAGTTTAATAGGCGGGGGGGCCACGAATGAGCAGTTCTTC.